These T cell receptor beta chains were read from a single sample in a study of blood T cell repertoires in COVID-19. The table came from immunoSEQ multiplex PCR; TCRdb's copy has only in-frame clones and leaves some out. Of 250,000 or so clones listed, around 84% are singletons. Sequenced: peripheral blood. The receptors stem from a woman in her sixties or seventies with active or convalescent COVID-19. The CDR3 runs from the conserved cysteine through the conserved F or W. A D gene is named only where the DNA matches it firmly. Rows give clone size only sometimes, using once, few, many, or a class for an expanded clone.

>TRBV15|TRBJ1-2|.|.
CATSPLANYGYTF
TGTGCCACCAGTCCCCTCGCTAACTATGGCTACACCTTC
>TRBV7-9|TRBJ2-7|.|.
CASSLQAPEGYEQYF
TGTGCCAGCAGCCTTCAAGCGCCGGAAGGCTACGAGCAGTACTTC
>TRBV5-1|TRBJ1-2|.|.
CASSSGTSGGGYTF
TGCGCCAGCAGCTCCGGGACATCGGGAGGTGGCTACACCTTC
>TRBV5-6|TRBJ1-6|.|TRBD1
CASSFLAGGSYNSPLHF
TGTGCCAGCAGCTTTCTTGCAGGGGGCTCCTATAATTCACCCCTCCACTTT
>TRBV7-9|TRBJ2-1|once|TRBD1
CASSLGQYNEQFF
TGTGCCAGCAGCTTGGGACAGTACAATGAGCAGTTCTTC
>TRBV5-1|TRBJ2-7|once|TRBD1
CASSLQGVGEQYF
TGCGCCAGCAGCCTCCAGGGGGTGGGCGAGCAGTACTTC
>TRBV12-3/TRBV12-4|TRBJ1-2|.|.
CASSLPQRSGYTF
TGTGCCAGCAGTTTACCGCAGCGGAGTGGCTACACCTTC
>TRBV20-1|TRBJ2-5|once|.
CSASREETQYF
TGCAGTGCTTCCCGTGAGGAGACCCAGTACTTC
>TRBV27|TRBJ2-1|.|TRBD1
CASSFYRGHHNEQFF
TGTGCCAGCAGTTTCTACAGGGGGCATCACAATGAGCAGTTCTTC
>TRBV19|TRBJ1-1|.|TRBD1
CASSARQGTAGEAFF
TGTGCCAGTAGCGCCAGACAGGGGACTGCGGGGGAAGCTTTCTTT
>TRBV6-5|TRBJ1-1|.|.
CASSYSSGVNTEAFF
TGTGCCAGCAGTTACTCCTCAGGGGTGAACACTGAAGCTTTCTTT
>TRBV9|TRBJ1-5|.|.
CASSVLAEGNQPQHF
TGTGCCAGCAGCGTCCTAGCGGAGGGCAATCAGCCCCAGCATTTT
>TRBV4-3|TRBJ1-5|.|.
CASSQERGLPQHF
TGCGCCAGCAGCCAAGAAAGAGGCCTGCCCCAGCATTTT
>TRBV5-6|TRBJ2-5|.|.
CASSASFGPQETQYF
TGTGCCAGCAGCGCGTCCTTTGGGCCCCAAGAGACCCAGTACTTC
>TRBV6-5|TRBJ2-5|.|TRBD2
CASSLEVAGVETQYF
TGTGCCAGCAGCCTAGAGGTAGCGGGGGTAGAGACCCAGTACTTC
>TRBV10-3|TRBJ1-4|.|.
CAISRGDIVNEKLFF
TGTGCCATCAGTAGAGGGGACATTGTTAATGAAAAACTGTTTTTT
>TRBV6-1|TRBJ2-1|.|TRBD2
CASSEFLSGGDEQFF
TGTGCCAGCAGTGAATTCCTTAGCGGGGGTGATGAGCAGTTCTTC
>TRBV7-2|TRBJ2-7|.|TRBD2
CASSLAGGTGERDYEQYF
TGTGCCAGCAGCTTGGCCGGGGGGACTGGAGAGCGGGACTACGAGCAGTACTTC
>TRBV9|TRBJ2-2|once|TRBD2
CASSVGAGGPPTGELFF
TGTGCCAGCAGCGTTGGAGCGGGGGGGCCGCCCACCGGGGAGCTGTTTTTT
>TRBV7-2|TRBJ1-1|.|.
CASSPRPSAGAFF
TGTGCCAGCAGCCCTAGACCTTCCGCGGGGGCTTTCTTT
>TRBV6-5|TRBJ2-1|.|.
CASSYDPGVSGNEQFF
TGTGCCAGCAGTTACGATCCGGGGGTGAGTGGGAATGAGCAGTTCTTC
>TRBV9|TRBJ1-1|.|TRBD1
CASNPEGGMNTEAFF
TGTGCCAGCAACCCAGAAGGGGGCATGAACACTGAAGCTTTCTTT
>TRBV2|TRBJ2-5|.|TRBD2
CASRGGLAATQETQYF
TGTGCCAGCAGAGGTGGACTAGCGGCGACCCAAGAGACCCAGTACTTC
>TRBV5-6|TRBJ1-1|.|.
CASSLPLSRDTEAFF
TGTGCCAGCAGCCTCCCTCTTAGCAGAGACACTGAAGCTTTCTTT
>TRBV4-3|TRBJ1-1|.|.
CASSQDGERRDTEAFF
TGCGCCAGCAGCCAAGATGGAGAACGCCGGGACACTGAAGCTTTCTTT
>TRBV7-9|TRBJ1-3|.|.
CASSLPLGSTGANTIYF
TGTGCCAGCAGCTTACCACTCGGGAGTACTGGGGCAAACACCATATATTTT
>TRBV11-2|TRBJ1-2|.|.
CASSLARGIDFSYGYTF
TGTGCCAGCAGCTTAGCTCGGGGGATTGATTTCTCATATGGCTACACCTTC
>TRBV10-3|TRBJ1-2|.|.
CAISEGPGDYGYTF
TGTGCCATCAGTGAGGGCCCCGGGGACTATGGCTACACCTTC
>TRBV5-1|TRBJ2-1|.|.
CASSLNSGVNNEQFF
TGCGCCAGCAGCTTGAATAGCGGCGTCAACAATGAGCAGTTCTTC
>TRBV7-9|TRBJ2-7|.|TRBD1
CASSRTGLEQYF
TGTGCCAGCAGCAGGACAGGACTCGAGCAGTACTTC
>TRBV11-2|TRBJ2-5|.|.
CASSFGQQETQYF
TGTGCCAGCAGCTTTGGGCAGCAAGAGACCCAGTACTTC
>TRBV7-2|TRBJ2-3|.|.
CASGRARGTDTQYF
TGTGCCAGCGGCAGGGCGAGAGGCACAGATACGCAGTATTTT
>TRBV7-9|TRBJ2-1|few|.
CASKRGNPEQFF
TGTGCCAGCAAAAGGGGGAATCCTGAGCAGTTCTTC
>TRBV7-2|TRBJ1-6|.|.
CASSLDRDIRSSPLHF
TGTGCCAGCAGCTTAGATCGTGACATACGCTCCTCACCCCTCCACTTT
>TRBV29-1|TRBJ1-3|.|TRBD1
CSVPGQGGNTIYF
TGCAGCGTTCCGGGACAGGGAGGAAACACCATATATTTT
>TRBV11-2|TRBJ1-3|.|.
CACTFGRGSGNTIYF
TGTGCCTGCACCTTTGGACGGGGCTCTGGAAACACCATATATTTT
>TRBV4-1|TRBJ2-5|few|TRBD1
CASSQAGTGQETQYF
TGCGCCAGCAGCCAGGCCGGGACAGGCCAAGAGACCCAGTACTTC
>TRBV7-9|TRBJ1-4|.|.
CASSPDSTNEKLFF
TGTGCCAGCAGCCCGGACAGCACTAATGAAAAACTGTTTTTT
>TRBV19|TRBJ1-2|.|TRBD1
CASSTGQGEGYGYTF
TGTGCCAGTAGTACCGGACAGGGTGAGGGGTATGGCTACACCTTC
>TRBV27|TRBJ2-7|.|TRBD1
CASSPRQGGFSLSYEQYF
TGTGCCAGCAGTCCTCGACAGGGGGGATTTAGTTTGTCCTACGAGCAGTACTTC
>TRBV7-2|TRBJ1-6|.|TRBD1
CASSPPLGTGNSPLHF
TGTGCCAGCAGCCCGCCTCTGGGGACAGGGAATTCACCCCTCCACTTT
>TRBV5-4|TRBJ1-3|.|.
CASSPTGTAPGNTIYF
TGTGCCAGCAGCCCGACGGGAACGGCGCCCGGAAACACCATATATTTT
>TRBV7-6|TRBJ1-5|.|.
CASSLIQGRNQPQHF
TGTGCCAGCAGCTTAATACAGGGACGCAATCAGCCCCAGCATTTT
>TRBV5-1|TRBJ2-7|.|.
CASEPGWMRSYEQYF
TGCGCCAGCGAGCCAGGGTGGATGAGAAGCTACGAGCAGTACTTC
>TRBV29-1|TRBJ2-5|.|.
CSVVETGPQETQYF
TGCAGCGTTGTGGAGACAGGTCCCCAAGAGACCCAGTACTTC
>TRBV4-1|TRBJ1-5|.|.
CASSHAQGGNQPQHF
TGCGCCAGCAGCCATGCCCAGGGCGGGAACCAGCCCCAGCATTTT
>TRBV10-3|TRBJ1-1|.|.
CAISGTDSNTEAFF
TGTGCCATCAGTGGGACAGACTCTAACACTGAAGCTTTCTTT
>TRBV6-5|TRBJ1-3|.|.
CASSLGRFSGNTIYF
TGTGCCAGCAGCCTGGGCAGGTTCTCTGGAAACACCATATATTTT
>TRBV6-1|TRBJ1-6|.|.
CASSGTGSIGYNSPLHF
TGTGCCAGCAGTGGTACAGGGAGTATCGGCTATAATTCACCCCTCCACTTT
>TRBV9|TRBJ2-7|.|.
CASSASGRTYEQYF
TGTGCCAGCAGCGCTTCGGGAAGAACCTACGAGCAGTACTTC
>TRBV5-1|TRBJ1-1|few|.
CASSLRGRTEAFF
TGCGCCAGCAGCTTAAGAGGGAGGACTGAAGCTTTCTTT
>TRBV11-2|TRBJ1-4|.|.
CASSSVGRGEKLFF
TGTGCCAGCAGCTCAGTGGGGAGGGGAGAAAAACTGTTTTTT
>TRBV4-2|TRBJ1-2|few|.
CASSPTGNNYGYTF
TGTGCCAGCAGCCCCACAGGGAATAACTATGGCTACACCTTC
>TRBV24-1|TRBJ2-5|.|.
CATGGPQETQYF
TGTGCCACCGGCGGGCCCCAAGAGACCCAGTACTTC
>TRBV11-3|TRBJ2-7|.|TRBD1
CASSPLDRPHEQYF
TGTGCCAGCAGCCCCTTGGACAGGCCCCACGAGCAGTACTTC